Presented here are 8 T cell receptor beta chains from one specimen sequenced in a study of Ad26.COV2.S vaccination and SARS-CoV-2 variants. Only in-frame clones appear in the TCRdb table, and some are missing; sequencing was by immunoSEQ multiplex PCR. Of 350,000 to 450,000 clones listed, approximately 92% were seen once; the top ten hold approximately 1.7%. Documented treatment: roughly 19 received Ad26.COV2.S at low or high dose, single or two shots; roughly 5 received placebo; per-sample allocation not given. Sampling occurred on day 63 after the first vaccine or placebo injection. The specimen comprised peripheral blood, sampled in a trial of Ad26.COV2.S vaccine versus placebo. The receptors were gathered from a person between 18 and 65 years old who received the Ad26.COV2.S COVID-19 vaccine or a placebo.

This clone was counted once. The CDR3 reads CASSHDRTSGSYEQYF. The CDR3 bases are TGCGCCAGCAGCCACGATAGGACTAGCGGCTCCTACGAGCAGTACTTC. V is TRBV4-3 and J is TRBJ2-7; 10 nucleotides align to TRBD2. The CDR3 covers 16 residues. Germline-derived CDR1 and CDR2 are LGHNA and YSLEER. Trimming removed 3 bases from V and 0 bases from J; junction bases left unmatched: 5.

DNA of the CDR3: TGTGCCAGCAGCCCGGGACAGGGGCATCTTTCGGGGGGCTACACCTTC. Translation: CASSPGQGHLSGGYTF. V usage is TRBV5-4 and J usage is TRBJ1-2; 10 bases fit TRBD1. The V gene end was trimmed by 4 bases and the J gene end by 8 bases; junction bases not matched to a gene: 14. The germline gives CDR1 SGHNT, CDR2 YYREEE (reference sequence). The CDR3 contains 16 residues. The full variable domain, with the rest looked up from reference TRBV5-4 and TRBJ1-2, is ETGVTQSPTHLIKTRGQQVTLRCSSQSGHNTVSWYQQALGQGPQFIFQYYREEENGRGNFPPRFSGLQFPNYSSELNVNALELDDSALYLCASSPGQGHLSGGYTFGSGTRLTVV.

V usage is TRBV10-1 and J usage is TRBJ1-1, with unresolved D. Germline V lookup: CDR1 WNHNN, CDR2 SYGVQD (reference sequence). The CDR3 length is 13 residues. Trimming took off 4 bases at V and 5 bases at J, with 11 bases between the two ends. CDR3: CASSVGGITEAFF. For the CDR3, the DNA is TGCGCCAGCAGTGTAGGAGGGATAACTGAAGCTTTCTTT.

This chain links TRBV6-5 with TRBJ2-5; the D is unclear. The ends were cut back, 0 bases at V and 4 bases at J, with 9 bases in the middle. Germline V gene lookup returns CDR1 MNHEY and CDR2 SVGAGI. The length of the CDR3 is 14 residues. In nucleotides, the CDR3 is TGTGCCAGCAGTTACTCGAATTACGGAGAGACCCAGTACTTC. This gives the protein CASSYSNYGETQYF.

The chain joins TRBV11-2 to TRBJ2-7; TRBD1 or TRBD2 may be the D gene (6 bases each). V gave up 3 bases and J gave up 3 bases, with 9 bases separating them. From germline, CDR1 is SGHAT and CDR2 FQNNGV. The CDR3 runs 13 residues. CDR3 region: CASSFEGGYEQYF. The CDR3 DNA is TGTGCCAGCAGCTTCGAGGGGGGCTACGAGCAGTACTTC. The whole variable domain, remainder taken from reference TRBV11-2 and TRBJ2-7, is EAGVAQSPRYKIIEKRQSVAFWCNPISGHATLYWYQQILGQGPKLLIQFQNNGVVDDSQLPKDRFSAERLKGVDSTLKIQPAKLEDSAVYLCASSFEGGYEQYFGPGTRLTVT.

This chain connects TRBV11-3 to TRBJ2-1; D uncertain. Germline lookup yields CDR1 SGHNT and CDR2 YENEEA. The V end was cut by 5 bases, the J end by 0 bases, with 17 bases between. This CDR3 has 17 residues. CDR3 DNA: TGTGCCAGCAGCCCGACCCATTATTCGAGCTCCTACAATGAGCAGTTCTTC. Translation gives CASSPTHYSSSYNEQFF.

This clone was detected once. V and J are TRBV2 and TRBJ1-6; no clear D gene. V lost 3 bases and J 6 bases, leaving 12 bases between the germline ends. CDR1 and CDR2 from the germline V gene are SNHLY and FYNNEI. The CDR3 has 15 amino acids. CDR3 sequence (DNA): TGTGCCAGCAGTGATCACGCTTCGGTTAATTCACCCCTCCACTTT. This gives the protein CASSDHASVNSPLHF.

CDR3 nucleotides: TGTGCCTGGAGTGTACCGGCAGGGGATGAAAAACTGTTTTTT. It is translated as CAWSVPAGDEKLFF. The chain carries TRBV30 and TRBJ1-4, with a tentative D call TRBD1 (6 bases). Germline V CDR1 and CDR2: GTSNPN, SVGIG (reference sequence). V lost 0 bases, J lost 6 bases, and 11 bases lay in between. The CDR3 length is 14 residues.